The 16 T cell receptor beta chains below come from one sample, sequenced in a study of beta chain features in type 1 diabetes. Study-wide results and caveats: Shortening that was moderate but significant affected the TCRB CDR3s of Type 1 diabetes patients in all four CD4+ subsets.

Expressed TCRB transcripts were sequenced because the entire RNA isolate underwent reverse transcription. Data came from immunoSEQ multiplex PCR; TCRdb stores just in-frame clones and leaves some out. The data show approximately 170,000 clones, around 63% seen once. These receptors are not linked to any known antigen. Material for sequencing was naive CD4+ T cells from blood. These receptors were obtained from a young man with type 1 diabetes.

This chain joins TRBV5-4 and TRBJ2-4; no clear D gene. Trimming left V 0 bases short and J 0 bases short, with 13 bases between. The CDR3 spans 17 residues. Looked up from germline, CDR1 is SGHNT and CDR2 is YYREEE (reference sequence). The CDR3 protein is CASSLAGSSLAKNIQYF. CDR3 nucleotide sequence: TGTGCCAGCAGCTTGGCCGGTAGCTCGCTAGCCAAAAACATTCAGTACTTC.

This clone was picked up a small number of times. The chain combines TRBV29-1 with TRBJ2-7; 9 bases are shared with TRBD1. V dropped 4 bases and J dropped 9; count of bases not matched to a gene: 4. This CDR3 has 11 amino acids. CDR1 is SQVTM and CDR2 is ANQGSEA in the germline V gene. The CDR3: CSVGTGDGQYF. Written as DNA, the CDR3 is TGCAGCGTTGGGACAGGGGATGGGCAGTACTTC.

The sample holds one count of this clone. The rearrangement links TRBV6-5 to TRBJ1-6; D may be TRBD1 (6 bases). V was clipped by 6 bases and J by 9 bases, with 18 bases between them. The CDR3 length is 15 residues. Germline CDR1 is MNHEY and CDR2 is SVGAGI. CDR3 in DNA: TGTGCCAGCAGGACATTAGAGGGACACCTTTCACCCCTCCACTTT. Its translation: CASRTLEGHLSPLHF.

The J gene is TRBJ2-3, the V gene TRBV5-6; 8 nucleotides line up with TRBD1. From germline, CDR1 is SGHDT and CDR2 YYEEEE. V shed 1 base and J 4 bases; nucleotides not matched to a gene: 11. The CDR3 contains 17 residues. The CDR3 DNA reads TGTGCCAGCAGCTTGATTTATCGGCAGGGGGCCTCAGATACGCAGTATTTT. It yields the protein CASSLIYRQGASDTQYF.

The rearrangement uses TRBV5-1 and TRBJ2-5; D ambiguous. Germline loops: CDR1 SGHRS, CDR2 YFSETQ. The CDR3 runs 11 residues. V was trimmed by 1 base and J by 14 bases, leaving 12 bases between them. CDR3 protein: CASSLQAKTYF. In DNA form, the CDR3 reads TGCGCCAGCAGCTTGCAGGCAAAAACCTACTTC.

Only a few counts were recorded for this clone. V gene TRBV30 combines with J gene TRBJ2-5; D possibly uses TRBD1 or TRBD2 (5 bases each). CDR3 length: 14 amino acids. Germline lookup yields CDR1 GTSNPN and CDR2 SVGIG (reference sequence). The ends were cut back, 3 bases at V and 7 bases at J, with 18 bases in the middle. The CDR3 loop reads CAWSLGRWGRTQYF. The CDR3 DNA is TGTGCCTGGAGCCTAGGACGGTGGGGACGGACCCAGTACTTC.

Details on this clone: Other DNA sequences from this sample encode an identical CDR3 as well. The chain uses TRBV30 and TRBJ2-3; TRBD1 might be the D (6 bases). Trimming took 0 bases from V and 5 from J, leaving 6 bases between them. Germline assignment: CDR1 GTSNPN and CDR2 SVGIG (reference sequence). This CDR3 region has 12 residues. The CDR3 DNA reads as TGTGCCTGGAGTGTACAGGGAGATACGCAGTATTTT. Encoded protein: CAWSVQGDTQYF. Complete variable domain (other parts from reference TRBV30 and TRBJ2-3): SQTIHQWPATLVQPVGSPLSLECTVEGTSNPNLYWYRQAAGRGLQLLFYSVGIGQISSEVPQNLSASRPQDRQFILSSKKLLLSDSGFYLCAWSVQGDTQYFGPGTRLTVL.

V and J are TRBV7-9 and TRBJ2-6, with D unresolved. This CDR3 region has 17 residues. The V gene lost 6 bases and the J gene lost 4 bases, with 19 bases spanning the gap. The germline V gene encodes CDR1 SEHNR and CDR2 FQNEAQ (reference sequence). CDR3: CASRPRSVDGGANVLTF. The CDR3 DNA sequence: TGTGCCAGCAGGCCTCGGTCGGTTGATGGAGGGGCCAACGTCCTGACTTTC.

This clone was seen a handful of times. This sequence joins TRBV5-1 and TRBJ2-5; D could derive from TRBD1 or TRBD2 (5 bases each). V was cut by 0 bases and J by 5 bases, with 8 bases left in between. Germline V gives CDR1 SGHRS, CDR2 YFSETQ. This CDR3 has 13 amino acids. CDR3 sequence: CASSLGGAETQYF. In nucleotides, the CDR3 is TGCGCCAGCAGCTTGGGAGGGGCGGAGACCCAGTACTTC. The variable domain in full, with the rest retrieved from reference TRBV5-1 and TRBJ2-5, is KAGVTQTPRYLIKTRGQQVTLSCSPISGHRSVSWYQQTPGQGLQFLFEYFSETQRNKGNFPGRFSGRQFSNSRSEMNVSTLELGDSALYLCASSLGGAETQYFGPGTRLLVL.

This chain joins TRBV9 and TRBJ1-2, with D hard to call. In germline, CDR1 is SGDLS, CDR2 YYNGEE. The ends were cut back, 0 bases at V and 0 bases at J, with 9 bases in the middle. The CDR3 consists of 15 residues. The CDR3 sequence: CASSVGRAANYGYTF. The CDR3 bases are TGTGCCAGCAGCGTAGGAAGGGCAGCTAACTATGGCTACACCTTC.

The chain combines TRBV18 with TRBJ2-5; D tentatively fits TRBD1 or TRBD2 (5 bases each). CDR1 and CDR2 (germline): KGHSH, LQKENI. The V end lost 0 bases, the J end lost 3 bases, and 11 bases lay between the germline ends. This CDR3 is 15 amino acids long. CDR3 sequence: CASSPPGRREETQYF. In DNA, the CDR3 is TGTGCCAGCTCACCACCGGGACGCCGAGAAGAGACCCAGTACTTC.

The chain uses TRBV29-1 and TRBJ1-1, with unresolved D. The CDR3 spans 11 residues. Germline CDR1 SQVTM, CDR2 ANQGSEA. The ends were cut back, 7 bases at V and 1 base at J, with 7 bases in the middle. Here the CDR3 reads CSGEGNTEAFF. CDR3 in DNA: TGCAGCGGGGAAGGGAACACTGAAGCTTTCTTT.

The chain joins TRBV6-6 to TRBJ1-6; D may be TRBD1 (5 bases). V was pared by 2 bases and J by 6 bases, with 14 bases between. From germline, CDR1 is MNHNY and CDR2 SVGAGI (reference sequence). The CDR3 is 16 residues long. The CDR3 here is CASSYGGLLANSPLHF. CDR3 nucleotides: TGTGCCAGCAGTTACGGGGGACTGCTGGCTAATTCACCCCTCCACTTT.

The CDR3 nucleotides read TGTGCCAGCAGCTTTAACTTAGATGGCTACACCTTC. Encoded protein: CASSFNLDGYTF. This chain uses TRBV5-6 with TRBJ1-2; D gene unclear. Germline V gene lookup returns CDR1 SGHDT and CDR2 YYEEEE. This CDR3 contains 12 residues. V lost 2 bases, J lost 6 bases, and 8 bases lay in between.

This sequence joins TRBV4-3 and TRBJ2-5, with D tentatively TRBD2 (5 bases). The V gene lost 4 bases and the J gene lost 7 bases, with 10 bases spanning the gap. Germline V gene data show CDR1 as LGHNA and CDR2 as YSLEER. CDR3 length: 12 residues. The chain's CDR3 is CASSPPRGTQYF. Written as DNA, the CDR3 is TGCGCCAGCAGCCCACCACGGGGGACCCAGTACTTC.

This clone came up a few times. The chain couples TRBV29-1 to TRBJ2-3, with 8 bases lining up with TRBD1. The CDR3 spans 11 residues. The V gene's germline CDR1 is SQVTM and CDR2 ANQGSEA. Germline trimming cut 6 bases from V and 4 bases from J; bases unmatched to any gene: 0. The CDR3 nucleotides are TGCAGCGTGACAGGGGCAGATACGCAGTATTTT. Amino acids: CSVTGADTQYF.